This entry lists 31 T cell receptor beta chains sequenced from one sample in a study of blood T cell repertoires in COVID-19. Measured with immunoSEQ multiplex PCR; TCRdb has only the in-frame clones, and not every one. Of some 300,000 clones listed, more than 70% are singletons. The source material was peripheral blood. The receptor source for this set is a woman aged 25 to 39 who had recovered from COVID-19.

This clone was counted a few times. CDR3 coding DNA: TGTGCCAGCAGCTTGGGGGACAGGGTCACCGGGGAGCTGTTTTTT. The encoded protein is CASSLGDRVTGELFF. V and J are TRBV5-4 and TRBJ2-2, with 9 positions matching TRBD1. The CDR3 runs 15 residues. CDR1 is SGHNT and CDR2 is YYREEE in the germline V gene (reference sequence). The V gene end was trimmed by 0 bases and the J gene end by 4 bases; junction bases not matched to a gene: 1.

V and J are TRBV5-5 and TRBJ1-6; 11 bases map to TRBD1. Trimming removed 2 bases from V and 10 bases from J; junction bases left unmatched: 8. This CDR3 is 16 amino acids long. Germline V CDR1 and CDR2: SGHKS, YYEKEE (reference sequence). The CDR3 region has the DNA TGTGCCAGCAGCTTCCGGACAGGGGGCGGACTCTCACCCCTCCACTTT. Its translation is CASSFRTGGGLSPLHF.

V usage is TRBV10-3 and J usage is TRBJ1-5, with D possibly being TRBD1 (6 bases). There are 14 residues in the CDR3. Trimming took 5 bases from V and 5 from J, leaving 13 bases between them. CDR1 is ENHRY, CDR2 SYGVKD, per germline. In DNA form, the CDR3 reads TGTGCCATCAGTCCCTCAGGGGTGGATCAGCCCCAGCATTTT. Amino acid sequence: CAISPSGVDQPQHF.

This sequence joins TRBV9 and TRBJ1-2; 10 bases agree with TRBD1. V trimming: 5 bases; J trimming: 4 bases; junction bases outside the gene matches: 5. CDR3 length: 14 residues. Germline-derived CDR1 and CDR2 are SGDLS and YYNGEE. DNA for the CDR3: TGTGCCAGCAGGGGGACAGGGGCGGGCTATGGCTACACCTTC. Translating it yields CASRGTGAGYGYTF.

The chain joins TRBV10-3 to TRBJ1-2; 8 positions match TRBD1. The CDR3 is 15 residues long. Per the germline V gene, CDR1 is ENHRY and CDR2 is SYGVKD. J gave up 4 bases and V 2 bases, and 6 bases lay outside the gene matches. The CDR3 spells CAISEVGQGTYGYTF. DNA for the CDR3: TGTGCCATCAGTGAGGTTGGACAGGGCACCTATGGCTACACCTTC.

This chain joins TRBV6-1 and TRBJ1-4; D may be TRBD1 (6 bases). V lost 1 base and J 7 bases, leaving 16 bases between the germline ends. Per germline, CDR1 MNHNS and CDR2 SASEGT. The CDR3 spans 16 residues. CDR3 sequence (DNA): TGTGCCAGCAGTGAAGACGGAGGGGGGGTACGTGAAAAACTGTTTTTT. Its protein is CASSEDGGGVREKLFF.

The chain carries TRBV5-1 and TRBJ2-3; TRBD2 matches 10 bases. CDR1 is SGHRS and CDR2 is YFSETQ in the germline V gene. The CDR3 length is 17 residues. Trimming removed 4 bases from V and 0 bases from J; junction bases left unmatched: 8. CDR3 sequence: CASSEPLAGVSTDTQYF. In nucleotides, the CDR3 is TGCGCCAGCAGCGAACCCCTAGCGGGGGTAAGCACAGATACGCAGTATTTT. The whole variable domain, remainder taken from reference TRBV5-1 and TRBJ2-3, is KAGVTQTPRYLIKTRGQQVTLSCSPISGHRSVSWYQQTPGQGLQFLFEYFSETQRNKGNFPGRFSGRQFSNSRSEMNVSTLELGDSALYLCASSEPLAGVSTDTQYFGPGTRLTVL.

The genes are TRBV7-3 and TRBJ2-3, with 7 bases matching TRBD2. The CDR3 is made up of 16 amino acids. The germline V gene has CDR1 SGHTA and CDR2 FQGTGA. The V segment lost 1 base and the J segment 2 bases; nucleotides outside the gene matches: 6. CDR3 region: CASSLIGAGVTDTQYF. Here the CDR3 DNA reads TGTGCCAGCAGCTTAATAGGGGCGGGAGTCACAGATACGCAGTATTTT.

This clone was observed a single time. The rearrangement joins TRBV7-8 to TRBJ2-1; 14 nucleotides line up with TRBD2. Germline V gene lookup returns CDR1 SGHVS and CDR2 FQNEAQ. The CDR3 is 18 amino acids. V shed 4 bases, J shed 6 bases, and the junction held 11 bases outside the gene matches. The CDR3 spells CASSYINETSGGANEQFF. CDR3 in DNA: TGTGCCAGCAGCTACATCAACGAGACTAGCGGGGGGGCCAATGAGCAGTTCTTC.

V usage is TRBV10-2 and J usage is TRBJ1-1; D not certain. Germline V gives CDR1 WSHSY, CDR2 SAAADI. The CDR3 totals 14 residues. V lost 5 bases and J 1 base, leaving 11 bases between the germline ends. The CDR3 DNA reads as TGCGCCAGCAGTCCGGTACTGAAGAACACTGAAGCTTTCTTT. Translated, it gives CASSPVLKNTEAFF.

The CDR3 sequence: CAWSGTGYGYTF. The CDR3 bases are TGTGCCTGGAGTGGGACAGGCTATGGCTACACCTTC. This chain uses TRBV30 with TRBJ1-2; the match to TRBD1 covers 7 bases. Trimming removed 1 base from V and 4 bases from J; junction bases left unmatched: 0. There are 12 residues in the CDR3. Looked up from germline, CDR1 is GTSNPN and CDR2 is SVGIG (reference sequence).

The V call is TRBV7-9, the J call TRBJ1-2; weak D call: TRBD1 (5 bases). Germline V lookup: CDR1 SEHNR, CDR2 FQNEAQ (reference sequence). The CDR3 extends over 16 amino acids. Trimming shortened V by 6 bases and J by 4 bases, and 21 bases separated the two germline ends. The CDR3 DNA sequence: TGTGCCAGCAGAGAGGCCCGGGACTCAGGGCCCTATGGCTACACCTTC. As protein: CASREARDSGPYGYTF.

The rearrangement uses TRBV3-1 (or the pseudogene TRBV3-2) and TRBJ1-1; D not resolved. Germline lookup yields CDR1 LGHDT and CDR2 YNNKEL (reference sequence). Trimming cost V 3 bases and J 2 bases, with 13 bases left between them. The CDR3 is 15 residues long. The CDR3 protein is CASSQGWEVNTEAFF. CDR3 nucleotides: TGTGCCAGCAGCCAGGGATGGGAGGTAAACACTGAAGCTTTCTTT.

This clone appeared many times. The rearrangement joins TRBV19 to TRBJ2-7; D not resolved. Looked up from germline, CDR1 is LNHDA and CDR2 is SQIVND (reference sequence). V was cut by 6 bases and J by 3 bases, with 12 bases left in between. The CDR3 contains 13 residues. CDR3 bases: TGTGCCAGTAGGCCCAGGCGCTTCTACGAGCAGTACTTC. Residues: CASRPRRFYEQYF. The full variable domain, its missing parts supplied by reference TRBV19 and TRBJ2-7, is DGGITQSPKYLFRKEGQNVTLSCEQNLNHDAMYWYRQDPGQGLRLIYYSQIVNDFQKGDIAEGYSVSREKKESFPLTVTSAQKNPTAFYLCASRPRRFYEQYFGPGTRLTVT.

The chain has TRBV4-2 and TRBJ2-3, with D possibly being TRBD1 (6 bases). Germline V CDR1 and CDR2: LGHNA, YNFKEQ. CDR3 size: 15 residues. V dropped 4 bases and J dropped 2 bases, with 13 bases sitting between them. Here the CDR3 DNA reads TGTGCCAGCAGCCTCGGACAGCTGAACACAGATACGCAGTATTTT. It is translated as CASSLGQLNTDTQYF.

CDR3 sequence (DNA): TGTGCCAGCAGCGGACCGTGGGCGGGAAACACCATATATTTT. The encoded protein is CASSGPWAGNTIYF. V is TRBV9 and J is TRBJ1-3, with D unclear. The germline V gene encodes CDR1 SGDLS and CDR2 YYNGEE. The CDR3 has 14 residues. V lost 3 bases and J 4 bases, leaving 11 bases between the germline ends.

The chain has TRBV29-1 and TRBJ2-1, with D perhaps matching TRBD1 (5 bases). The CDR3 runs 14 residues. In germline, CDR1 is SQVTM, CDR2 ANQGSEA. Between the trimmed V and J ends, which lost 2 bases and 10 bases, there was a span of 18 bases. The CDR3 DNA reads as TGCAGCGTTGAATTCTTGGAAGGGGCTGGGGAGCAGTTCTTC. Translation: CSVEFLEGAGEQFF.

The sample holds a few counts of this clone. The chain combines TRBV5-4 with TRBJ2-1; a weak D match, TRBD2 (5 bases). The V and J ends lost 1 base and 4 bases respectively, with 9 bases between them. The CDR3 length is 14 residues. The germline V gene has CDR1 SGHNT and CDR2 YYREEE (reference sequence). CDR3: CASSLIEGYNEQFF. The CDR3 bases are TGTGCCAGCAGCTTGATCGAGGGATACAATGAGCAGTTCTTC.

This chain links TRBV7-8 with TRBJ2-7; 11 nucleotides line up with TRBD2. This CDR3 spans 15 amino acids. Germline CDR1 is SGHVS and CDR2 is FQNEAQ. J gave up 2 bases and V 1 base, and 1 base lay outside the gene matches. CDR3 DNA sequence: TGTGCCAGCAGCTTAGGTAGCGGGGGGGCCTACGAGCAGTACTTC. It encodes CASSLGSGGAYEQYF.

This chain uses TRBV7-3 with TRBJ2-1; 8 positions match TRBD2. The CDR3 is 15 amino acids. In germline, CDR1 is SGHTA, CDR2 FQGTGA. J gave up 4 bases and V 2 bases, and 4 bases lay outside the gene matches. The CDR3 DNA is TGTGCCAGCAGCTTAGTAGCGGGGCCTTACAATGAGCAGTTCTTC. Translation gives CASSLVAGPYNEQFF.

The rearrangement joins TRBV5-1 to TRBJ2-7, with D unresolved. The V gene lost 4 bases and the J gene lost 0 bases, with 14 bases spanning the gap. Germline V gene data show CDR1 as SGHRS and CDR2 as YFSETQ. The CDR3 has 15 amino acids. CDR3 sequence reads: CASSESGESSYEQYF. The CDR3 coding sequence is TGCGCCAGCAGCGAGTCAGGCGAGAGCTCCTACGAGCAGTACTTC.

The chain combines TRBV28 with TRBJ1-2; a weak D match, TRBD1 (5 bases). The CDR3 is made up of 16 amino acids. Trimming removed 4 bases at V and 5 bases at J, with 20 bases between. CDR1 MDHEN and CDR2 SYDVKM come from the germline V gene. In nucleotides, the CDR3 is TGTGCCAGCAGTTCCCCCGCCCTGGTGGGGCCATATGGCTACACCTTC. This gives the protein CASSSPALVGPYGYTF.

The chain couples TRBV6-6 to TRBJ1-4, with a possible D match to TRBD1 (5 bases). V shed 6 bases and J shed 4 bases, with 9 bases lying between them. The CDR3 sequence is 13 residues long. The germline V gene encodes CDR1 MNHNY and CDR2 SVGAGI (reference sequence). In nucleotides, the CDR3 is TGTGCCAGCAGCGGAGACAGTAATGAAAAACTGTTTTTT. As protein: CASSGDSNEKLFF.

The chain couples TRBV4-1 to TRBJ2-3; D is possibly TRBD2 (6 bases). The CDR3 spans 14 residues. Germline V gene data show CDR1 as MGHRA and CDR2 as YSYEKL. Trimming left V 1 base short and J 4 bases short, with 9 bases between. This chain's CDR3 is CASSQGLVADTQYF. CDR3 bases: TGCGCCAGCAGCCAAGGACTAGTTGCAGATACGCAGTATTTT.

The chain has TRBV30 and TRBJ1-6, with 8 positions matching TRBD1. J was trimmed by 9 bases and V by 5 bases; bases with no gene match: 3. Germline CDR1 and CDR2: GTSNPN and SVGIG (reference sequence). CDR3 size: 12 residues. The CDR3 DNA is TGTGCCTGGGGACAGGGAGGTTCACCCCTCCACTTT. It is translated as CAWGQGGSPLHF.

V and J are TRBV24-1 and TRBJ2-5, with D possibly being TRBD1 (6 bases). Trimming left V 5 bases short and J 4 bases short, with 10 bases between. Germline V gene data show CDR1 as KGHDR and CDR2 as SFDVKD. The CDR3 extends over 13 amino acids. CDR3 region: CATSGGTPETQYF. In nucleotides, the CDR3 is TGTGCCACCAGTGGGGGGACACCAGAGACCCAGTACTTC.

This clone was counted only a few times. The chain couples TRBV4-2 to TRBJ2-7, with 7 bases lining up with TRBD2. CDR1 is LGHNA, CDR2 YNFKEQ, per germline. The CDR3 runs to 16 residues. Losses at the gene ends were 0 bases for V and 3 bases for J; bases not matched to a gene: 8. CDR3 sequence: CASSQDLPGGNYEQYF. The CDR3 DNA sequence: TGTGCCAGCAGCCAAGACTTACCGGGGGGAAACTACGAGCAGTACTTC.

This chain joins TRBV19 and TRBJ2-7; 8 nucleotides match TRBD1. Germline V CDR1 and CDR2: LNHDA, SQIVND (reference sequence). The CDR3 covers 15 residues. The trim removed 3 bases at V and 1 base at J, leaving 5 bases unmatched. The chain's CDR3 is CASSMQGQASYEQYF. The CDR3 DNA is TGTGCCAGTAGTATGCAGGGACAGGCTTCCTACGAGCAGTACTTC.

The chain joins TRBV19 to TRBJ2-5, with D maybe TRBD1 (6 bases). Trimming pared 4 bases from V and 4 bases from J, leaving 7 bases between. Germline CDR1 reads LNHDA; CDR2 reads SQIVND (reference sequence). The CDR3 is 12 amino acids. The CDR3 bases are TGTGCCAGTAGTAAAGGGGGAGAGACCCAGTACTTC. Protein sequence: CASSKGGETQYF.

The chain has TRBV2 and TRBJ2-3; D is uncertain. CDR1 SNHLY and CDR2 FYNNEI come from the germline V gene. The V and J ends lost 5 bases and 5 bases respectively, with 11 bases between them. The CDR3 loop spans 13 amino acids. For the CDR3, the DNA is TGTGCCAGCAGTCCCCGACTCGGAGATACGCAGTATTTT. It translates to CASSPRLGDTQYF.

This sequence joins TRBV30 and TRBJ1-1; no clear D. The CDR3 length is 13 residues. CDR1 is GTSNPN and CDR2 is SVGIG in the germline V gene (reference sequence). V was pared by 6 bases and J by 4 bases, with 15 bases between. The CDR3 region is CACGLRSGTEAFF. The CDR3 DNA follows: TGTGCCTGCGGACTGCGAAGCGGCACTGAAGCTTTCTTT.